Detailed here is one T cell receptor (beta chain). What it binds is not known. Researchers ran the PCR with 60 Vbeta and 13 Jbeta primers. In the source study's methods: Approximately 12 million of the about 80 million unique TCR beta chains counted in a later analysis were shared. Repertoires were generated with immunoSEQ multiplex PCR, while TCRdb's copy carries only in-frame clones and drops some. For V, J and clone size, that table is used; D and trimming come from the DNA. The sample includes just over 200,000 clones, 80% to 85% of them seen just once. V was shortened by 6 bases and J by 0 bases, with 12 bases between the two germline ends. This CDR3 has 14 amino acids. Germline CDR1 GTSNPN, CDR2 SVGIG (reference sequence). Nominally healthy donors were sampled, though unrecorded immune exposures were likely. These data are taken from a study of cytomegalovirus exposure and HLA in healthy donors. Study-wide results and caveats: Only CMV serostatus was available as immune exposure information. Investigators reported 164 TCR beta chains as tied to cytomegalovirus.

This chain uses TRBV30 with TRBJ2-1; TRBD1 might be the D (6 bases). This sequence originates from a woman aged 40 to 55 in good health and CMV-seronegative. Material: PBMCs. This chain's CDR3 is CACVGTTSYNEQFF. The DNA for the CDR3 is TGTGCCTGTGTCGGGACAACCTCCTACAATGAGCAGTTCTTC.